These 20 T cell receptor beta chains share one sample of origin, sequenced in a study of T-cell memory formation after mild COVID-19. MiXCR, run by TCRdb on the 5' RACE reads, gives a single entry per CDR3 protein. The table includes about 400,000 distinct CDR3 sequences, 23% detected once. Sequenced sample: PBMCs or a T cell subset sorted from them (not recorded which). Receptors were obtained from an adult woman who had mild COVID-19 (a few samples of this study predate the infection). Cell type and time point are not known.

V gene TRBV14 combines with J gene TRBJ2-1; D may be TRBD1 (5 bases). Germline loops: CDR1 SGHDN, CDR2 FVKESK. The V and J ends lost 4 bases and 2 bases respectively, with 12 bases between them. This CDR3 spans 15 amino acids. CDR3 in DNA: TGTGCCAGCAGCCCAGGACACCTCGCCTACAATGAGCAGTTCTTC. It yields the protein CASSPGHLAYNEQFF.

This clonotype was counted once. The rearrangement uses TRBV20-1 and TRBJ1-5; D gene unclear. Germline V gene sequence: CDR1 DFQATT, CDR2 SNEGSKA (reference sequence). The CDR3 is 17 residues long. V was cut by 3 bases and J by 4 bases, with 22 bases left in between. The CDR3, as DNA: TGCAGTGCTAGCCCTGAGGGCTTTGGTAATCGTAATCAGCCCCAGCATTTT. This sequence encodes CSASPEGFGNRNQPQHF.

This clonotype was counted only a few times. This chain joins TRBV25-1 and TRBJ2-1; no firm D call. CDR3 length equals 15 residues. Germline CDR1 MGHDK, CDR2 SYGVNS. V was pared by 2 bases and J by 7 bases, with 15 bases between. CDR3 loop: CASSEDSKVGNEQFF. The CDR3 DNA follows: TGTGCCAGCAGTGAAGACTCGAAGGTGGGGAATGAGCAGTTCTTC.

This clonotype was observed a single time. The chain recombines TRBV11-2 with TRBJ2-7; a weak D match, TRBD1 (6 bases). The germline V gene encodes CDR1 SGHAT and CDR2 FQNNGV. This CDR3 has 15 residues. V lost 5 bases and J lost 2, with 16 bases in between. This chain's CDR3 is CASSLIDRSPYEQYF. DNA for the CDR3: TGTGCCAGCAGCCTGATAGACAGGTCCCCCTACGAGCAGTACTTC.

The chain's CDR3 is CSARDNRGEEKLFF. In DNA, the CDR3 is TGCAGTGCTAGAGATAACAGGGGCGAAGAAAAACTGTTTTTT. This chain links TRBV20-1 with TRBJ1-4, with TRBD1 identical over 7 bases. CDR1 and CDR2 (germline): DFQATT, SNEGSKA (reference sequence). CDR3 length: 14 residues. Unmatched junction bases numbered 6, after V lost 0 bases and J lost 8 bases.

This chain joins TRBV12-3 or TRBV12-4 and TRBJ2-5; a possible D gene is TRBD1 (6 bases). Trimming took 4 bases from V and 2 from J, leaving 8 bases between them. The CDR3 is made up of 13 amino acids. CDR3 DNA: TGTGCCAGCAGTTCACAGGGACAAGAGACCCAGTACTTC. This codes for CASSSQGQETQYF.

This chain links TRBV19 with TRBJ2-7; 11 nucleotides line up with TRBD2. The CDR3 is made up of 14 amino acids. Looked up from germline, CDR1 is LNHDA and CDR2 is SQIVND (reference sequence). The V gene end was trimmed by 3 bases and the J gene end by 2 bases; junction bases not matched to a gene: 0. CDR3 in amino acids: CASSMTSGAYEQYF. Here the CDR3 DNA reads TGTGCCAGTAGTATGACTAGCGGGGCCTACGAGCAGTACTTC.

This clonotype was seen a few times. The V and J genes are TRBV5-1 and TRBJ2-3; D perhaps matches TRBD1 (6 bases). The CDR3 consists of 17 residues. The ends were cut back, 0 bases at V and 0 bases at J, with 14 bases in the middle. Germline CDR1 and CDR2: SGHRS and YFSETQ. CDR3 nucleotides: TGCGCCAGCAGCTTGGGCTCTCTACAGGGTAGCACAGATACGCAGTATTTT. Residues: CASSLGSLQGSTDTQYF.

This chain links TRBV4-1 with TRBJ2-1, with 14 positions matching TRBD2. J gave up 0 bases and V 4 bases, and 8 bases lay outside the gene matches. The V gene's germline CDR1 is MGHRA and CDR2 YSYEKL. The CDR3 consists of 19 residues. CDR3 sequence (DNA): TGCGCCAGCAGCCGGGGACTAGCGGGAGTTGCCGACTCCTACAATGAGCAGTTCTTC. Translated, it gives CASSRGLAGVADSYNEQFF.

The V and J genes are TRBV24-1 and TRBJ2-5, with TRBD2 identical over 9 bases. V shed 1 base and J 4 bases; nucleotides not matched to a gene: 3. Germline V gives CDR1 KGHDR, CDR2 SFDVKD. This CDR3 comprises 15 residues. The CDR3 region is CATSDFTAGGETQYF. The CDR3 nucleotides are TGTGCCACCAGTGATTTTACAGCGGGAGGAGAGACCCAGTACTTC.

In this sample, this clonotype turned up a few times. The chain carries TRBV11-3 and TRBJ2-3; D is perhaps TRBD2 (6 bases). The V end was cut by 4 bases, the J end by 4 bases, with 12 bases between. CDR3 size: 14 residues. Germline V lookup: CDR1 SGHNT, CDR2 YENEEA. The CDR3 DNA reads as TGTGCCAGCAGCTACGGGGGAAGCTCAGATACGCAGTATTTT. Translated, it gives CASSYGGSSDTQYF.

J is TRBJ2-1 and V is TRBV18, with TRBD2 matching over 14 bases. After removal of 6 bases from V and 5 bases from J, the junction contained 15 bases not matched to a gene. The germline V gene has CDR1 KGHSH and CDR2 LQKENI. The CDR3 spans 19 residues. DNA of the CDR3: TGTGCCAGCTCCCCAGCTGTGACTAGCGGGAGGGTCAAGGACAATGAGCAGTTCTTC. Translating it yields CASSPAVTSGRVKDNEQFF.

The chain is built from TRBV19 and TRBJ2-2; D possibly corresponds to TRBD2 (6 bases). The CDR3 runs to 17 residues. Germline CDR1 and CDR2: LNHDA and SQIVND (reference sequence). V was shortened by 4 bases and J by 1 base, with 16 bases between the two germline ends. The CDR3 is CASSSTGLRMNTGELFF. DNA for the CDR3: TGTGCCAGTAGTAGTACGGGACTGAGGATGAACACCGGGGAGCTGTTTTTT.

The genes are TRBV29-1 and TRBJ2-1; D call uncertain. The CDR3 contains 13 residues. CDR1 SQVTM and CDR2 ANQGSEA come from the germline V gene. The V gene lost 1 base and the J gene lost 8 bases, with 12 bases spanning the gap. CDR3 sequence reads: CSVEGATPHEQFF. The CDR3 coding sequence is TGCAGCGTTGAAGGGGCAACACCCCATGAGCAGTTCTTC.

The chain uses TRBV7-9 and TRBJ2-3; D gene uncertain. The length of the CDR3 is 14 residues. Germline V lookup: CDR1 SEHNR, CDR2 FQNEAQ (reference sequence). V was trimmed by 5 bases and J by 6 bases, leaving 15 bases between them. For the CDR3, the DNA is TGTGCCAGCAGCCCTCATAAAAAGATGGATACGCAGTATTTT. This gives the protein CASSPHKKMDTQYF.

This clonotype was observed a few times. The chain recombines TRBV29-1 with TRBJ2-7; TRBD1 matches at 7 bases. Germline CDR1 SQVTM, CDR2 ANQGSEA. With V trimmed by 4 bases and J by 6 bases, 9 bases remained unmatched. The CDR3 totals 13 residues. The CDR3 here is CSVGQGSRAEQYF. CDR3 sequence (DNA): TGCAGCGTTGGACAGGGAAGTCGGGCCGAGCAGTACTTC.

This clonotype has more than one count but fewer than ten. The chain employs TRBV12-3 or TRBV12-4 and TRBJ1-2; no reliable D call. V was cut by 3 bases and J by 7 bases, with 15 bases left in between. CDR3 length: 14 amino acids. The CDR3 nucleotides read TGTGCCAGCAGTTTCCGGGGAATGGGGAGTGGCTACACCTTC. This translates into CASSFRGMGSGYTF.

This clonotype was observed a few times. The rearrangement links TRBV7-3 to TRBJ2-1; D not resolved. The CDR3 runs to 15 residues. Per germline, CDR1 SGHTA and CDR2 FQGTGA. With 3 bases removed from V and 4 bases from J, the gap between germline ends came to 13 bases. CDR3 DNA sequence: TGTGCCAGCAGCTTGGACCATTGGGGTTACAATGAGCAGTTCTTC. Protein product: CASSLDHWGYNEQFF.

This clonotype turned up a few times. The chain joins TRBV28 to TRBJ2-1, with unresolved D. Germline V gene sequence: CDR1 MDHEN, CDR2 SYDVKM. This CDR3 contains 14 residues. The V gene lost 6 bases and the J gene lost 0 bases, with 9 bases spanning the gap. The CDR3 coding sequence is TGTGCCAGCAGCATAATTAGCTCCTACAATGAGCAGTTCTTC. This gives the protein CASSIISSYNEQFF. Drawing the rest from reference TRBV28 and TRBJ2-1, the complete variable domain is DVKVTQSSRYLVKRTGEKVFLECVQDMDHENMFWYRQDPGLGLRLIYFSYDVKMKEKGDIPEGYSVSREKKERFSLILESASTNQTSMYLCASSIISSYNEQFFGPGTRLTVL.

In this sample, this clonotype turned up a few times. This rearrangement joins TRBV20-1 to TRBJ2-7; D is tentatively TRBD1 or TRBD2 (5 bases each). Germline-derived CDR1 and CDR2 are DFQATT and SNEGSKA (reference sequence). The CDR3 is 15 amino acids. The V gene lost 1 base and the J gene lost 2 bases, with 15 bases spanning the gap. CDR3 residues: CSARGAGTGTYEQYF. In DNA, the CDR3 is TGCAGTGCTAGAGGGGCCGGGACGGGTACCTACGAGCAGTACTTC.